Reported below is one T cell receptor (beta chain). This clonotype was observed many times. Its antigen is not yet known. Base qualities are not recorded, but no much larger clone differs from it by a single base. V is pruned by 4 bases and J by 1 base, leaving 5 bases of the junction without a gene match. Taken from the germline V gene, the CDR1 and CDR2 loops are SGHRS and YFSETQ. The CDR3 covers 14 residues, taking in both the cysteine and the phenylalanine. Just the 42-base CDR3 DNA is kept, in frame starting at base 1. The entry originates in a study of T cells in Graves' hyperthyroidism and ophthalmopathy (dated by TCRdb to between 2018 and 2021). Concerning the study at large: Peripheral blood samples were taken at initial diagnosis, before any treatment was given. A discovery cohort of around 100 patients, roughly 40 with Graves' ophthalmopathy and under 60 with stable Graves' hyperthyroidism, was used to find distinguishing TCR V-J signatures. Whether ophthalmopathy could be predicted prospectively was tested in an independent validation cohort made up of about 18 hyperthyroidism patients plus 17 patients who later progressed to ophthalmopathy. For training and testing, the roughly 93 patients in the discovery cohort were randomly divided in a 7:3 ratio. In about 6 Graves' hyperthyroidism patients, the study also compared T-cell repertoires from thyroid tissue with T-cell repertoires from blood. Following sampling, methimazole starting at 30 mg daily was given to hyperthyroidism patients, and high-dose intravenous methylprednisolone was given to ophthalmopathy patients. According to the paper, TCR Vbeta CDR3 sequencing was carried out on approximately 140 peripheral blood samples, which came from 40 to 45 ophthalmopathy, roughly 75 hyperthyroidism and 17 progressor patients.

Ophthalmopathy patients had moderately to severely active disease, with a Clinical Activity Score of 3 or more, a NOSPECS grade of 4 or more, and a disease duration of less than 3 months. Any patient with an uncontrolled infection, another autoimmune disease, pregnancy or lactation was excluded. Diagnoses were established on the basis of clinical symptoms, serum thyroxine and TRAb, thyroid ultrasound, and orbital computed tomography. PBMCs were separated from under 11 ml of fresh peripheral blood using Ficoll-Paque density gradient centrifugation. Total RNA was extracted using Trizol reagent, and RNA quality was assessed on an Agilent 2100 Bioanalyzer. The TCR beta CDR3 regions were amplified from RNA transcripts. For the first round of RT-PCR on the TCR CDR3, the HTBI primer set was used together with the Qiagen OneStep RT-PCR kit. Libraries were constructed in a second round of multiplex PCR, after which size selection and purification were carried out. Libraries were sequenced paired-end with 100 bp reads on an Illumina HiSeq2000. The paper's data handling went like this. SOAPnuke was used to process the raw data, removing reads that contained adapters or uncalled bases, had a mean Phred below 15, or lacked an exact match to the constant primer or identifier. COPE v1.2.5 was used to merge high-quality paired reads, and clonotypes were defined as unique nucleotide sequences. Clonotypes were aligned to IMGT TRBV, TRBD and TRBJ reference segments using MiTCR v1.1. Only V-J combinations with frequency above 0.0001, covering approximately 99% of repertoires, were analysed. The TCS score was defined as F50 (clonal expansion) divided by E x V (chaos), with BLOSUM62-based TCRdist calculated between CDR3 peptides within each V-J. Welch's t-statistics and random forest reduced just over 500 V-J features to 13, which were used in a naive Bayes classifier (R e1071). TCRdb took the public reads, trimmed them with fastp at Q25, ran MiXCR for clone calling and kept in-frame beta chains. All rows with the same CDR3 protein become a single entry with the most common DNA and genes. TCRdb's processing, not the study's, gives the V and J calls here. Present in this sample are a few hundred thousand distinct CDR3 sequences, about 17% of which were seen just once. The ten largest clones capture about 50% of the sample.

Here is what the overall study found, with its caveats: No statistical method was used to fix the sample size in advance, and group allocation was not hidden from the investigators. A 13 V-J signature model separated ophthalmopathy from stable hyperthyroidism, with approximately 87% sensitivity and roughly 82% specificity in cross-validation and 80%/75% in testing. Most expanded thyroid clonotypes (frequency above 0.001) were also found in blood, which suggests that blood repertoires may mirror thyroid immune responses. In validation, progression to ophthalmopathy was predicted by the model with 70.59% sensitivity and under 85% specificity, a median of about 6.4 months before onset.

The receptor chain draws on TRBV5-1 and TRBJ2-7, and 7 bases in between align with TRBD1. This receptor was obtained from an older woman with Graves' ophthalmopathy. The sequencing input was blood. The DNA reads as follows: TGCGCCAGCAGCAACAGGGGTTATTCCTACGAGCAGTACTTC. Its translation reads: CASSNRGYSYEQYF.